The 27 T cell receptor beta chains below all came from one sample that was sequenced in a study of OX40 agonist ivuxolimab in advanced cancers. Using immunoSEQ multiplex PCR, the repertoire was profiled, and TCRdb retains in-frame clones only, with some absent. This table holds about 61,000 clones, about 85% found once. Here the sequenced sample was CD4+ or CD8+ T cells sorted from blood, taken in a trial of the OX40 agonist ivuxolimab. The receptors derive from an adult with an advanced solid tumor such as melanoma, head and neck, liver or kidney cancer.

CDR3 DNA: TGTGCCAGCAGCTCCCAGACAGGGTCAGAGACCCAGTACTTC. It encodes CASSSQTGSETQYF. The chain couples TRBV7-8 to TRBJ2-5, with 7 bases fitting TRBD1. The CDR3 length is 14 residues. Germline assignment: CDR1 SGHVS and CDR2 FQNEAQ. The V gene end was trimmed by 4 bases and the J gene end by 4 bases; junction bases not matched to a gene: 6.

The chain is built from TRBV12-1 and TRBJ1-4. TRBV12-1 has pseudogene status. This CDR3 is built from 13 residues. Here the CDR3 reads CASSRLGTGKLFF. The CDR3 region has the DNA TGTGCCAGCAGCCGGCTGGGGACCGGAAAACTGTTTTTT.

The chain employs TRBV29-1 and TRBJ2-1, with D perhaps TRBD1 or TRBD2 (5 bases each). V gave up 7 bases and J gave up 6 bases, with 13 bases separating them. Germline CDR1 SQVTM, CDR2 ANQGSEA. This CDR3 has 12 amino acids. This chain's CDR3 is CSGNKGSNEQFF. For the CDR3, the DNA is TGCAGCGGCAATAAGGGGAGCAATGAGCAGTTCTTC.

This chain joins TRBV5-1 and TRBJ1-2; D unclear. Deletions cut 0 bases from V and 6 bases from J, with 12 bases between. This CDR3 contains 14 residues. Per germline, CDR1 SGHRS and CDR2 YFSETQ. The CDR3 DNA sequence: TGCGCCAGCAGCTTGGAGGTGGGAACCAATGGCTACACCTTC. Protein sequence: CASSLEVGTNGYTF.

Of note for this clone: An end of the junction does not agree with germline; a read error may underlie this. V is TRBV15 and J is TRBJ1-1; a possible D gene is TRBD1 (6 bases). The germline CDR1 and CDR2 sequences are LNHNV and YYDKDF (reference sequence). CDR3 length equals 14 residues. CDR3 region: CATSRTGPNSEAFF. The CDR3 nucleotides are TGTGCCACCAGCAGGACAGGCCCGAACTCTGAAGCTTTCTTT.

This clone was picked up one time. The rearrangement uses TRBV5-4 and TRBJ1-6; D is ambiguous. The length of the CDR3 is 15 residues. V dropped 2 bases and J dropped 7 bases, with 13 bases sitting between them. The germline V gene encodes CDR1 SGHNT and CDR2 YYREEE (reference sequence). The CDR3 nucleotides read TGTGCCAGCAGCTTTCAGCCCGTCGTGAATTCACCCCTCCACTTT. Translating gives CASSFQPVVNSPLHF.

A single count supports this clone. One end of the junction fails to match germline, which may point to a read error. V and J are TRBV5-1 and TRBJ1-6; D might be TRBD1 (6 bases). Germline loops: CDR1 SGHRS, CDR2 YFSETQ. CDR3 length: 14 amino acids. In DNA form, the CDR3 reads TGCGCCAGCAGCTTGCAGGGGTATAATTCACCCTTCCACTTT. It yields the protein CASSLQGYNSPFHF.

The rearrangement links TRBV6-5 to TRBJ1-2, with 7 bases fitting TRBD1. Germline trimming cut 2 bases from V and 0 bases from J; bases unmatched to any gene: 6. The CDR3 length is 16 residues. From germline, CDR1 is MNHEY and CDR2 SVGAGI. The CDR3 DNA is TGTGCCAGCAGTTACGGTTCAGGGGGGGCTAACTATGGCTACACCTTC. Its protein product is CASSYGSGGANYGYTF.

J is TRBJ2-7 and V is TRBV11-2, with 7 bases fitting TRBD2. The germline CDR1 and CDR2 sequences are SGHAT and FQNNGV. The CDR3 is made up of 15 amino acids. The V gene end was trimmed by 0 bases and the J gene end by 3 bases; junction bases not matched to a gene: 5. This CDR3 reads CASSLELARNYEQYF. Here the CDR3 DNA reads TGTGCCAGCAGCTTAGAACTAGCGAGAAACTACGAGCAGTACTTC.

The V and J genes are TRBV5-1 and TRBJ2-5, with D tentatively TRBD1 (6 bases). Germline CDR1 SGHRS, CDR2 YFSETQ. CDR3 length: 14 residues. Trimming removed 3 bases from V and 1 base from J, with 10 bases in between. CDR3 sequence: CASSSGTLQETQYF. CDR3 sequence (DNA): TGCGCCAGCAGCTCCGGGACACTCCAAGAGACCCAGTACTTC.

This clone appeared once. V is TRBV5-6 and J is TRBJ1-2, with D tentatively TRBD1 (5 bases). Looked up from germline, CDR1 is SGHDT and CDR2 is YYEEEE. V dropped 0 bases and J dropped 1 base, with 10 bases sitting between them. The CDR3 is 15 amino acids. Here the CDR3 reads CASSLGSRDNYGYTF. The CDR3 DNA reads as TGTGCCAGCAGCTTGGGGTCCAGGGATAACTATGGCTACACCTTC.

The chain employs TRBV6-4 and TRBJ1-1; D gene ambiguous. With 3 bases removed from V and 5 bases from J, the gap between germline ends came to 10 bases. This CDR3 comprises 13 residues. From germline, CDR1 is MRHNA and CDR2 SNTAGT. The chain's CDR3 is CASSERDTTEAFF. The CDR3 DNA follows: TGTGCCAGCAGTGAGAGGGATACGACTGAAGCTTTCTTT.

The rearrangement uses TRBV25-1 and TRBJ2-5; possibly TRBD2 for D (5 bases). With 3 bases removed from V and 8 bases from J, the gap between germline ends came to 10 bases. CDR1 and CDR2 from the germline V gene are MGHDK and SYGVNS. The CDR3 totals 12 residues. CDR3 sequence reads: CASSEGSGTQYF. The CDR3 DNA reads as TGTGCCAGCAGTGAGGGCAGCGGTACCCAGTACTTC.

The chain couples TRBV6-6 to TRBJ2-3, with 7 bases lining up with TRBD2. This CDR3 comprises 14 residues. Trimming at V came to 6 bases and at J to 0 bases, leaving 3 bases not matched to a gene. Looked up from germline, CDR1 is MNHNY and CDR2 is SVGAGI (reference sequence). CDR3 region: CASSHGGSTDTQYF. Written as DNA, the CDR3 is TGTGCCAGCAGCCACGGGGGGAGCACAGATACGCAGTATTTT.

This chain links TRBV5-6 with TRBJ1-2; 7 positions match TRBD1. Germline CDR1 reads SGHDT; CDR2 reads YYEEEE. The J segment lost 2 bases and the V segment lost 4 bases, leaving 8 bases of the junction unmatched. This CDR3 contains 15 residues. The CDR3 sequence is CASSVAGQPNYGYTF. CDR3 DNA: TGTGCCAGCAGCGTGGCGGGACAGCCCAACTATGGCTACACCTTC.

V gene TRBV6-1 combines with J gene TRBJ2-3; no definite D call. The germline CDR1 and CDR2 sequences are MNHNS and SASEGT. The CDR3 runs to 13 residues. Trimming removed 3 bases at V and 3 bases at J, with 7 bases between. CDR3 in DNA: TGTGCCAGCAGTGATATCTGGACAGATACGCAGTATTTT. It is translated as CASSDIWTDTQYF.

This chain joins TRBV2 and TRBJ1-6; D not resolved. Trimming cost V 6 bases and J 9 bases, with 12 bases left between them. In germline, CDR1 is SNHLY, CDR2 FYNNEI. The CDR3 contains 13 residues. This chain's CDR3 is CASRPLDVSPLHF. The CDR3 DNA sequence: TGTGCCAGCAGACCTTTAGATGTTTCACCCCTCCACTTT.

DNA for the CDR3: TGTGCCAGCAGCAGACACGAAAGCTCCTACAATGAGCAGTTCTTC. Translating it yields CASSRHESSYNEQFF. The chain carries TRBV7-6 and TRBJ2-1; the D is unclear. From germline, CDR1 is SGHVS and CDR2 FNYEAQ. V was shortened by 5 bases and J by 0 bases, with 11 bases between the two germline ends. The CDR3 has 15 amino acids.

The CDR3 nucleotides are TGTGCCAGCAGCGTAGACCTACTTCGGAACACTGAAGCTTTCTTT. Encoded protein: CASSVDLLRNTEAFF. This chain connects TRBV9 to TRBJ1-1; D gene unclear. The germline CDR1 and CDR2 sequences are SGDLS and YYNGEE. CDR3 length: 15 residues. V dropped 0 bases and J dropped 1 base, with 10 bases sitting between them.

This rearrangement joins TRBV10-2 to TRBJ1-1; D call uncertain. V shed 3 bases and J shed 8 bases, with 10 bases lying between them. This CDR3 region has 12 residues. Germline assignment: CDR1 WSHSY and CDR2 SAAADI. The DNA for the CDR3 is TGCGCCAGCAGTGACAACGGTAAAGAAGCTTTCTTT. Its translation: CASSDNGKEAFF.

The CDR3, as DNA: TGTGCCAGCAGCTTAATGAGGGACTACGAGCAGTACTTC. This gives the protein CASSLMRDYEQYF. The chain has TRBV7-3 and TRBJ2-7, with a possible D match to TRBD2 (5 bases). The CDR3 is 13 amino acids. V shed 1 base and J shed 3 bases, with 7 bases lying between them. Per the germline V gene, CDR1 is SGHTA and CDR2 is FQGTGA.

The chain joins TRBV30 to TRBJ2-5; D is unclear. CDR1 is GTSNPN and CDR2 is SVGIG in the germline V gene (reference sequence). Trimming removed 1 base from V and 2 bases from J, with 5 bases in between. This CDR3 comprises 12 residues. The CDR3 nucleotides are TGTGCCTGGAGTGGGATACAAGAGACCCAGTACTTC. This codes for CAWSGIQETQYF.

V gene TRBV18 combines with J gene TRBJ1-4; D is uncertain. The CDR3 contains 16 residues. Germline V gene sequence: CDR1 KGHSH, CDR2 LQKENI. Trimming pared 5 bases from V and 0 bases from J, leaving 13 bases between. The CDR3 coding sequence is TGTGCCAGCTCAGTAGGAAAAAAATCAACTAATGAAAAACTGTTTTTT. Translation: CASSVGKKSTNEKLFF.

CDR3 in amino acids: CASSPQQIRDTEAFF. The CDR3 coding sequence is TGTGCCAGCTCACCACAGCAAATTCGGGACACTGAAGCTTTCTTT. The V gene is TRBV18, the J gene TRBJ1-1; D not certain. Per the germline V gene, CDR1 is KGHSH and CDR2 is LQKENI. V gave up 1 base and J gave up 3 bases, with 12 bases separating them. This CDR3 contains 15 residues.

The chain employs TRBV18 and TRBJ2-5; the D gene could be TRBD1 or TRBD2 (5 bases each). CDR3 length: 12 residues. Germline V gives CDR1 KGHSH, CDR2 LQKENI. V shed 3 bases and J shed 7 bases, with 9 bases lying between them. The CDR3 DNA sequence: TGTGCCAGCTCACCGGACGGGACGACCCAGTACTTC. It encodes CASSPDGTTQYF.

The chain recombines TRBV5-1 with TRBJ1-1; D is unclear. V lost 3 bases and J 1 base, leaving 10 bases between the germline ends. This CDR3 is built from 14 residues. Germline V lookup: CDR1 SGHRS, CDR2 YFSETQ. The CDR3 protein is CASSSLGRNTEAFF. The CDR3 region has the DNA TGCGCCAGCAGCTCCCTAGGGAGGAACACTGAAGCTTTCTTT.

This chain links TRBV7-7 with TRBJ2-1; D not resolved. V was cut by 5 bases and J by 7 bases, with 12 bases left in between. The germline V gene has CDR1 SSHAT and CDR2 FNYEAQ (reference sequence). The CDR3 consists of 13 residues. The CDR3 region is CASSPNPRNEQFF. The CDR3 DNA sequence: TGTGCCAGCAGCCCTAATCCCCGAAATGAGCAGTTCTTC.